Listed below are T cell receptor delta chains from one sample, sequenced in a study of gamma-delta T cells after stem cell transplantation. TCRdb redid clone calling on the RT-PCR reads using CATT. The sample shows around 3,500 delta-chain clones, about 12% of them seen only once. What was sequenced was gamma-delta T cells. The receptor source for this set is a human donor. It is not recorded whose cells these are; they may come from a transplant donor. CDR3s include the opening cysteine and the closing phenylalanine or tryptophan. A D gene is named only where the DNA matches it firmly. Some rows have no size entry. The others give once, few or many, or a class for an expanded clone.

V gene,clone size,J gene,D gene,CDR3 length,CDR3 protein,CDR3 DNA
TRAV29/DV5,medium-sized,TRDJ1,NA,17,CAASHLPITDDTVKLIF,TGTGCAGCAAGCCACCTTCCGATAACCGATGATACGGTTAAACTCATCTTT
TRDV3,few,TRDJ2,TRDD3,19,CAFYATWGIRQALTAQLFF,TGTGCCTTCTATGCGACGTGGGGGATACGACAAGCTTTGACAGCACAACTCTTCTTT
TRDV1,medium-sized,TRDJ2,TRDD3,17,CATYQGGGYGTGAQLFF,TGTGCTACTTACCAGGGTGGGGGATACGGAACAGGAGCACAACTCTTCTTT
TRDV1,few,TRDJ1,TRDD3,16,CALGEPLGDSTDKLIF,TGTGCTCTTGGGGAACCACTGGGGGATAGTACCGATAAACTCATCTTT
TRAV29/DV5,NA,TRDJ1,TRDD3,19,CAATGPRYVWGTEPDKLIF,TGTGCAGCAACCGGGCCGCGTTACGTTTGGGGGACAGAACCCGATAAACTCATCTTT
TRDV3,few,TRDJ1,TRDD3,17,CAFNPGTGGSYTDKLIF,TGTGCCTTTAATCCGGGTACTGGGGGATCCTACACCGATAAACTCATCTTT
TRDV1,few,TRDJ2,TRDD3,20,CALGELPIRTLGDLTAQLFF,TGTGCTCTTGGGGAACTCCCTATCCGTACACTGGGGGACCTGACAGCACAACTCTTCTTT
TRDV1,few,TRDJ1,NA,20,CALGEPSYFGDHLEGDKLIF,TGTGCTCTTGGGGAACCCTCCTACTTTGGGGACCACCTTGAGGGGGATAAACTCATCTTT
TRDV1,NA,TRDJ1,NA,13,CALGELLCDKLIF,TGTGCTCTTGGGGAACTTCTTTGCGATAAACTCATCTTT
TRDV1,few,TRDJ1,TRDD3,24,CALGEPSGLPRSTGGYSYTDKLIF,TGTGCTCTTGGGGAACCATCCGGCCTCCCCCGATCAACTGGGGGATACTCTTATACCGATAAACTCATCTTT
TRDV1,NA,TRDJ1,NA,16,CALGECHLRYTDKLIF,TGTGCTCTTGGGGAGTGCCACCTAAGGTACACCGATAAACTCATCTTT
TRDV1,few,TRDJ1,NA,15,CALGGPFVGSDKLIF,TGTGCTCTTGGGGGCCCCTTCGTGGGGTCCGATAAACTCATCTTT
TRAV29/DV5,NA,TRDJ1,TRDD3,23,CAASKSNEFLPHMGDISRDKLIF,TGTGCAGCAAGCAAATCGAATGAATTCCTCCCCCATATGGGGGACATCTCCCGCGATAAACTCATCTTT
TRDV3,few,TRDJ1,TRDD3,15,CAFLRWGKDTDKLIF,TGTGCCTTCCTTCGCTGGGGGAAGGACACCGATAAACTCATCTTT
TRDV3,few,TRDJ1,TRDD3,13,CAFKSLGIRKLIF,TGTGCCTTTAAATCGCTGGGGATAAGGAAACTCATCTTT
TRDV1,few,TRDJ1,NA,24,CALGELVRSFLQNWGNPHTDKLIF,TGTGCTCTTGGGGAACTAGTACGCTCCTTCCTACAGAACTGGGGGAACCCCCACACCGATAAACTCATCTTT
TRAV29/DV5,few,TRDJ1,NA,13,CAASARTADKLIF,TGTGCAGCAAGCGCGCGTACTGCCGATAAACTCATCTTC
TRAV29/DV5,few,TRDJ1,NA,13,CAASDRYRRELIF,TGTGCAGCAAGCGACCGCTATCGACGGGAACTCATCTTT
TRDV1,few,TRDJ2,NA,17,CALEREGWPFRTAQLFF,TGTGCTCTTGAGCGGGAGGGGTGGCCTTTTAGGACAGCACAACTCTTCTTT
TRDV1,few,TRDJ1,NA,18,CALGVPPTLGDYTDKLIF,TGTGCTCTTGGGGTCCCTCCTACCTTGGGGGACTACACCGATAAACTCATCTTT
TRDV2,NA,TRDJ1,TRDD3,18,CACDTVPLGDLYTDKLIF,TGTGCCTGTGACACCGTCCCACTGGGGGACCTGTACACCGATAAACTCATCTTC
TRDV3,NA,TRDJ1,NA,16,CAFPTSGGQYTDKLIF,TGTGCCTTCCCAACTTCGGGGGGCCAGTACACCGATAAACTCATCTTT